The clone carrying this T cell receptor beta chain was seen only once. The data were taken from a study of blood T cell repertoires in COVID-19. Study in general: The United States, Italy and Spain were the sources of the acute and convalescent COVID-19 samples.

Per the original data handling: By means of reference gene primer amplification, nucleated cell counts were estimated. Profiled with immunoSEQ multiplex PCR; TCRdb holds only in-frame clones, not every one. V, J and clone size are those of that table, while D and trimming were read from the DNA. The sample lists fewer than 90,000 clones, 80% seen once, with 15% to 20% in the top ten. Per the germline V gene, CDR1 is SGHAT and CDR2 is FQNNGV. The CDR3 consists of 15 residues. V trimming: 4 bases; J trimming: 3 bases; junction bases outside the gene matches: 5. The rearrangement uses TRBV11-2 and TRBJ2-1, with 8 bases that match TRBD1. Sequenced: peripheral blood. The receptor comes from a woman aged 80 or over with acute or convalescent COVID-19. The CDR3, as DNA: TGTGCCAGCAGCTCGCAGGGGGCTGGCTACAATGAGCAGTTCTTC. Encoded protein: CASSSQGAGYNEQFF.